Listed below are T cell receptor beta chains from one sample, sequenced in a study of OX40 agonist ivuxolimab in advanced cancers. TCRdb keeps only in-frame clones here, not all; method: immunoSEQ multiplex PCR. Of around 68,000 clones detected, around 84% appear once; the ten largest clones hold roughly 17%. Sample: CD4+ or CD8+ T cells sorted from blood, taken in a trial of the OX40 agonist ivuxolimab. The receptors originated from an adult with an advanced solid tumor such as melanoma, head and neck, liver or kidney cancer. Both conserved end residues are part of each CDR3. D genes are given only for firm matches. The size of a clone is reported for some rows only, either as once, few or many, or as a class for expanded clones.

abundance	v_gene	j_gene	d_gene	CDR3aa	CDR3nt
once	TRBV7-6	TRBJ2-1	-	CASSAGADEQFF	TGTGCCAGCAGCGCAGGGGCCGATGAGCAGTTCTTC
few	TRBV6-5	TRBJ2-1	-	CASSPPLGARFF	TGTGCCAGCAGTCCCCCTCTTGGAGCGCGGTTCTTC
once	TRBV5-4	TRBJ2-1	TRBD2	CASSLEASGTYNEQFF	TGTGCCAGCAGCTTGGAGGCTAGCGGGACTTACAATGAGCAGTTCTTC
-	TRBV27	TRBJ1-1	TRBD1	CASSLLMTGTVNTEAFF	TGTGCCAGCAGTTTACTTATGACAGGGACCGTCAACACTGAAGCTTTCTTT
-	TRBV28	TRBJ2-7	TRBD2	CASSPSGRAAYEQYF	TGTGCCAGCAGCCCCAGCGGGAGGGCCGCCTACGAGCAGTACTTC
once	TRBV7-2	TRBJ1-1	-	CASSLSYRLNTEAFF	TGTGCCAGCAGCTTAAGTTATAGGCTGAACACTGAAGCTTTCTTT
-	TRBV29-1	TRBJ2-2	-	CSVGRATGELFF	TGCAGCGTTGGGAGGGCCACCGGGGAGCTGTTTTTT
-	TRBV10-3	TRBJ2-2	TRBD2	CAISWEGPNTGELFF	TGTGCCATCAGTTGGGAGGGCCCGAACACCGGGGAGCTGTTTTTT
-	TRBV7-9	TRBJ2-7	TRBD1	CASSSGQGSYEQYF	TGTGCCAGCAGCTCGGGACAGGGGAGCTACGAGCAGTACTTC
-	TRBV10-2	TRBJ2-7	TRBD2	CASSTGGYEQYF	TGCGCCAGCAGCACGGGGGGCTACGAGCAGTACTTC
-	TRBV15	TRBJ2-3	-	CATGKGFVADTQYF	TGTGCCACCGGAAAGGGGTTTGTTGCAGATACGCAGTATTTT
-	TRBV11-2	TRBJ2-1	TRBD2	CASSLGLAGDPYNEQFF	TGTGCCAGCAGCTTAGGACTAGCGGGAGACCCCTACAATGAGCAGTTCTTC
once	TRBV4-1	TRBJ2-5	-	CASSQGRQIQETQYF	TGCGCCAGCAGCCAAGGTCGGCAGATCCAAGAGACCCAGTACTTC
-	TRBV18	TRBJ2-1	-	CASSRGAANEQFF	TGTGCCAGCTCACGAGGGGCAGCGAATGAGCAGTTCTTC
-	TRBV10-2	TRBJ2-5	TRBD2	CASTLAGGRETQYF	TGCGCCAGCACCCTAGCGGGAGGGAGGGAGACCCAGTACTTC
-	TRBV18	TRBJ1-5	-	CASSPSAGEGQPQHF	TGTGCCAGCTCACCTTCGGCAGGGGAAGGTCAGCCCCAGCATTTT
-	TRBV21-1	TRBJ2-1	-	CASSKVNEQFF	TGTGCCAGCAGCAAAGTAAATGAGCAGTTCTTC
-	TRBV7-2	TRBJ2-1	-	CASSSDQSSYNEQFF	TGTGCCAGCAGCTCCGACCAGAGCTCCTACAATGAGCAGTTCTTC
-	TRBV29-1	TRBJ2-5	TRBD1	CSMGQGETQYF	TGCAGCATGGGACAGGGAGAGACCCAGTACTTC
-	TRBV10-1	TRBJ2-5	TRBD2	CASSESVTSGKETQYF	TGCGCCAGCAGTGAGTCTGTGACTAGCGGGAAAGAGACCCAGTACTTC
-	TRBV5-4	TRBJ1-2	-	CASSVTFSGGYTF	TGTGCCAGCAGCGTCACCTTTTCCGGTGGCTACACCTTC
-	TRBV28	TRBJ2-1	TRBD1	CASTYLGRGRYNEQFF	TGTGCCAGCACCTACCTGGGAAGGGGGCGGTACAATGAGCAGTTCTTC
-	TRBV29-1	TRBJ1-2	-	CSVDLKVGNGYTF	TGCAGCGTTGACCTAAAGGTGGGAAATGGCTACACCTTC
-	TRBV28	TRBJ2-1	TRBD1	CASSPSTRGWYNEQFF	TGTGCCAGCAGTCCATCCACCAGGGGGTGGTACAATGAGCAGTTCTTC
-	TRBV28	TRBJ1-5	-	CASSLFRDSNQPQHF	TGTGCCAGCAGTTTATTCAGGGATAGCAATCAGCCCCAGCATTTT
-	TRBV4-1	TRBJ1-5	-	CASSPIRTAQPQHF	TGCGCCAGCAGCCCTATCAGGACAGCGCAGCCCCAGCATTTT
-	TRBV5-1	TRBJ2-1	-	CASSPVLAEGGWYNEQFF	TGCGCCAGCAGCCCCGTCCTGGCGGAAGGGGGGTGGTACAATGAGCAGTTCTTC
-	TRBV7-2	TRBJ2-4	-	CASSLSILAKNIQYF	TGTGCCAGCAGCTTATCAATTTTAGCCAAAAACATTCAGTACTTC
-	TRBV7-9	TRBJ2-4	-	CASSPGAGRYIQYF	TGTGCCAGCAGCCCTGGTGCGGGCAGATACATTCAGTACTTC
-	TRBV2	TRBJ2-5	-	CASRNTAGETQYF	TGTGCCAGCAGAAACACCGCGGGAGAGACCCAGTACTTC
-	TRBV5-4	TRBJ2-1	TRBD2	CASSLGTSGDYNEQFF	TGTGCCAGCAGCCTGGGGACTAGCGGGGATTACAATGAGCAGTTCTTC
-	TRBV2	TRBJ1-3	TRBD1	CASSRDRVNGNTIYF	TGTGCCTCCTCGCGGGACAGGGTAAATGGAAACACCATATATTTT
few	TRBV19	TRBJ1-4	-	CASSNTENEKLFF	TGTGCCAGTAGTAACACGGAAAATGAAAAACTGTTTTTT
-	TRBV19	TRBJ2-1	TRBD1	CASSRTGGILEQFF	TGTGCCAGTAGTAGGACAGGGGGAATTCTAGAGCAGTTCTTC
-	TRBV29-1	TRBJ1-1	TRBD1	CSATHRGTEAFF	TGCAGTGCAACACACAGGGGCACTGAAGCTTTCTTT
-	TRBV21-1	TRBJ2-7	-	CASPRGGGSVVYEQYF	TGTGCCAGCCCCAGGGGGGGCGGGAGCGTTGTCTACGAGCAGTACTTC
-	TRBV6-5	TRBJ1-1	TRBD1	CASRSVGTGNTEAFF	TGTGCCAGCAGGTCGGTTGGGACAGGGAACACTGAAGCTTTCTTT
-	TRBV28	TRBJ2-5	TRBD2	CASSPNQGLTGGETQYF	TGTGCCAGCAGTCCTAATCAGGGACTAACTGGGGGGGAGACCCAGTACTTC
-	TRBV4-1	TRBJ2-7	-	CASSPPTARYEQYF	TGCGCCAGCAGCCCCCCGACAGCCCGCTACGAGCAGTACTTC
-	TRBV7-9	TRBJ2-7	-	CASSAAGPYEQYF	TGTGCCAGCAGCGCCGCGGGGCCCTACGAGCAGTACTTC
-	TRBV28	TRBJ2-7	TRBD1	CASSRYRGDYEQYF	TGTGCCAGCAGTCGATACAGGGGTGACTACGAGCAGTACTTC
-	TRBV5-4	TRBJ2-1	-	CASSLAYSSYNEQFF	TGTGCCAGCAGCTTGGCCTACAGCTCCTACAATGAGCAGTTCTTC
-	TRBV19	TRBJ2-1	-	CASSIQTSYNEQFF	TGTGCCAGTAGTATCCAGACTTCCTACAATGAGCAGTTCTTC
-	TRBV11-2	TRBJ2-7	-	CASTQSLGESEQYF	TGTGCCAGCACCCAGAGTTTGGGGGAGTCCGAGCAGTACTTC
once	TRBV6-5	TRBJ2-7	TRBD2	CASQTSGIPEQYF	TGTGCCAGCCAGACTAGCGGGATCCCCGAGCAGTACTTC
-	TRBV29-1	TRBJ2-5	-	CSVAPGGTRETQYF	TGCAGCGTTGCACCCGGCGGAACCCGAGAGACCCAGTACTTC
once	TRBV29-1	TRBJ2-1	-	CSARTTTYEQFF	TGCAGCGCTAGGACTACCACTTATGAGCAGTTCTTC
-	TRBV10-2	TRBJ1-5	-	CASSDKGRNQPQHF	TGCGCCAGCAGTGACAAGGGCCGAAATCAGCCCCAGCATTTT
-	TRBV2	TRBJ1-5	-	CASSKQGNQPQHF	TGTGCCAGCAGTAAACAGGGTAATCAGCCCCAGCATTTT
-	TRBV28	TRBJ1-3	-	CASSLNGGGGNTIYF	TGTGCCAGCAGTTTAAACGGGGGGGGAGGAAACACCATATATTTT
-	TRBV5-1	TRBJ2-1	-	CASRVSVNEQFF	TGCGCCAGCAGAGTTAGCGTCAATGAGCAGTTCTTC
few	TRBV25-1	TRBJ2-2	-	CASRGWGTGELFF	TGTGCCAGCAGAGGGTGGGGGACCGGGGAGCTGTTTTTT
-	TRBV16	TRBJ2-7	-	CASSQGVGLGTKRYEQYF	TGTGCCAGCAGCCAAGGGGTCGGTCTGGGGACAAAACGCTACGAGCAGTACTTC
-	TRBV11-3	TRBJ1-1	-	CASSFRKNTEAFF	TGTGCCAGCAGCTTCCGGAAGAACACTGAAGCTTTCTTT
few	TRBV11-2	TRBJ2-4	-	CASSQKVVGWDIQYF	TGTGCCAGCAGCCAAAAGGTTGTAGGCTGGGACATTCAGTACTTC
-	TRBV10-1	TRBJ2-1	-	CASSDLLRGSGSYNEQFF	TGCGCCAGCAGTGATCTCCTACGGGGCAGCGGCTCCTACAATGAGCAGTTCTTC
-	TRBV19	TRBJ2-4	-	CASSTHSRGYEYF	TGTGCCAGTAGTACCCATAGTAGGGGATACGAGTACTTC
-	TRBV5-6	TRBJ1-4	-	CASSSSGQSNEKLFF	TGTGCCAGCAGCTCCTCAGGACAGTCTAATGAAAAACTGTTTTTT